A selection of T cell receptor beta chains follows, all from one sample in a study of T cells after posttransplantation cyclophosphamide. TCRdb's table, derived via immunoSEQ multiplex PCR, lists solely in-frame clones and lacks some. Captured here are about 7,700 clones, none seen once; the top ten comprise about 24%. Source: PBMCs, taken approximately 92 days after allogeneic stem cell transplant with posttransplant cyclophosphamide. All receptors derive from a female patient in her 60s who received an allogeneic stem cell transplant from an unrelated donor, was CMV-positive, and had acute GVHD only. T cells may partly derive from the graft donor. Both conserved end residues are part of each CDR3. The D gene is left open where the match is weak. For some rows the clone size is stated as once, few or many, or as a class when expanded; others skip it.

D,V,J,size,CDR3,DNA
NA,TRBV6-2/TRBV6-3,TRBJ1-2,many,CASLRADTYGYTF,TGTGCCAGCCTTAGGGCGGACACCTATGGCTACACCTTC
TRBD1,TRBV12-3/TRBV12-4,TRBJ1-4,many,CASSLRRTGYEKLFF,TGTGCCAGCAGTTTGAGACGGACAGGGTATGAAAAACTGTTTTTT
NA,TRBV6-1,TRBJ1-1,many,CASTYTEAFF,TGTGCCAGCACCTATACTGAAGCTTTCTTT
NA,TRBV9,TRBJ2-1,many,CASSASPTGDSYNEQFF,TGTGCCAGCAGCGCTTCCCCTACAGGAGACTCCTACAATGAGCAGTTCTTC
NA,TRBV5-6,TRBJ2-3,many,CASSARVGTDTQYF,TGTGCCAGCAGCGCACGGGTGGGCACAGATACGCAGTATTTT
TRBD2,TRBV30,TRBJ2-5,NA,CAWSGSGGDAETQYF,TGTGCCTGGAGCGGGAGCGGGGGGGATGCGGAGACCCAGTACTTC
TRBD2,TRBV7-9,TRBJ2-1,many,CASSYRRTSSYNEQFF,TGTGCCAGCAGCTACCGTCGGACTAGCTCCTACAATGAGCAGTTCTTC
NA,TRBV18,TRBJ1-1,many,CASSPQRTNTEAFF,TGTGCCAGCTCACCGCAAAGAACTAACACTGAAGCTTTCTTT
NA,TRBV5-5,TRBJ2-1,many,CASSLWGGTASDEQFF,TGTGCCAGCAGCTTGTGGGGCGGGACAGCTTCCGATGAGCAGTTCTTC
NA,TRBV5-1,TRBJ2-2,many,CASSLEVDTVNTGELFF,TGCGCCAGCAGCTTGGAGGTAGATACAGTGAACACCGGGGAGCTGTTTTTT
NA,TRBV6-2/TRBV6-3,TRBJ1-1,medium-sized,CASSLLQAWVGDTEAFF,TGTGCCAGCAGTCTATTACAGGCGTGGGTAGGCGACACTGAAGCTTTCTTT
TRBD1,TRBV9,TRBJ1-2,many,CASSVVDRGRFYGYTF,TGTGCCAGCAGCGTAGTCGACAGGGGGCGGTTCTATGGCTACACCTTC
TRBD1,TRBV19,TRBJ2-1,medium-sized,CASNPGTGGSGEQFF,TGTGCCAGTAATCCCGGGACAGGGGGTTCAGGCGAGCAGTTCTTC
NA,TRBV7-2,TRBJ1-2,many,CASSPRGAYGYTF,TGTGCCAGCAGCCCCAGGGGCGCCTATGGCTACACCTTC
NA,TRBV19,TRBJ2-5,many,CASKSRGREGEETQYF,TGTGCCAGTAAAAGCAGGGGGCGGGAGGGAGAAGAGACCCAGTACTTC
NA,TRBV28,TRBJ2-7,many,CASSLWGQGIDEQYF,TGTGCCAGCAGTTTATGGGGGCAGGGGATCGACGAGCAGTACTTC
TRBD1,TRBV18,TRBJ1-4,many,CASSPRGQVATNEKLFF,TGTGCCAGCTCACCAAGGGGACAGGTTGCAACTAATGAAAAACTGTTTTTT
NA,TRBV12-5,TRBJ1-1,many,CASGLSPGEAFF,TGTGCTAGTGGTTTGTCCCCAGGGGAAGCTTTCTTT
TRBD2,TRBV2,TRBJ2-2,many,CASSELSPGGWSPGELFF,TGTGCCAGCAGTGAACTCTCCCCGGGGGGTTGGAGCCCCGGGGAGCTGTTTTTT
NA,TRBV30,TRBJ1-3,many,CAWSAGQSGNTIYF,TGTGCCTGGAGTGCTGGACAGTCTGGAAACACCATATATTTT
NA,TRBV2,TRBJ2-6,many,CASRRSQGGPGANVLTF,TGTGCCAGCCGCCGGTCTCAGGGGGGTCCTGGGGCCAACGTCCTGACTTTC
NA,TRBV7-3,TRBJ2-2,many,CASSLVIGDTGELFF,TGTGCCAGCAGCTTAGTAATAGGGGACACCGGGGAGCTGTTTTTT
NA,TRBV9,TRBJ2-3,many,CASSPRSRDLAQTSQYF,TGTGCCAGCAGCCCCAGATCTCGGGATCTAGCACAAACTTCCCAGTATTTT
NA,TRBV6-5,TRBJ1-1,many,CASSYGTLNTEAFF,TGTGCCAGCAGTTATGGGACACTGAACACTGAAGCTTTCTTT
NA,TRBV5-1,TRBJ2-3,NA,CASSEGLSTDTQYF,TGCGCCAGCAGCGAGGGCCTAAGCACAGATACGCAGTATTTT
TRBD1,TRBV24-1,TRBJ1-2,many,CATRSTGERGYTF,TGTGCCACCAGAAGCACAGGGGAGCGTGGCTACACCTTC
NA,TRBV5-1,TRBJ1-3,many,CASSLQGPISGNTIYF,TGCGCCAGCAGCCTACAGGGACCGATCTCTGGAAACACCATATATTTT
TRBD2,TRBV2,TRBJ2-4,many,CASSVREGGIQYF,TGTGCCAGCAGTGTACGGGAGGGGGGGATTCAGTACTTC
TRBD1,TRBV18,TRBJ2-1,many,CASSPPGQSSYNEQFF,TGTGCCAGCTCACCACCGGGACAGAGCTCCTACAATGAGCAGTTCTTC
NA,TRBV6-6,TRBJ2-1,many,CAGSRTENNEQFF,TGTGCCGGGTCCAGGACAGAGAACAATGAGCAGTTCTTC
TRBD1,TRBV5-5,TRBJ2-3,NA,CASSSQGQTSTDTQYF,TGTGCCAGCAGCTCCCAGGGACAGACGAGCACAGATACGCAGTATTTT
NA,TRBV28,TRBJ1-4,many,CASSLPPRAGEKLFF,TGTGCCAGCAGTTTACCCCCCAGGGCCGGTGAAAAACTGTTTTTT
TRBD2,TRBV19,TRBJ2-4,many,CASSIGYSPSGGSLAKNIQYF,TGTGCCAGTAGTATAGGGTACTCTCCTAGCGGGGGGTCCTTAGCCAAAAACATTCAGTACTTC
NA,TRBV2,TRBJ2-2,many,CASERANGELFF,TGTGCCAGCGAGCGGGCGAACGGGGAGCTGTTTTTT
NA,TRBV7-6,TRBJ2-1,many,CASSLEAGRHNEQFF,TGTGCCAGCAGCTTAGAGGCAGGGCGCCACAATGAGCAGTTCTTC
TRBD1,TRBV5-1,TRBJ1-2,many,CASSVEGQSNYGYTF,TGCGCCAGCAGCGTGGAGGGACAGTCGAACTATGGCTACACCTTC
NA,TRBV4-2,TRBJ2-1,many,CASSPWTHNEQFF,TGTGCCAGCAGCCCATGGACTCACAATGAGCAGTTCTTC
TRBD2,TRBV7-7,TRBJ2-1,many,CASSQLPAGAHEQFF,TGTGCTAGCAGCCAACTCCCAGCGGGGGCCCACGAGCAGTTCTTC
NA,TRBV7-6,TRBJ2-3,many,CASKGSTDTQYF,TGTGCCAGCAAGGGTAGCACAGATACGCAGTATTTT
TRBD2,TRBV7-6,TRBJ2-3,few,CASSRGLAGSTDTQYF,TGTGCCAGCAGCCGAGGACTAGCGGGGAGCACAGATACGCAGTATTTT
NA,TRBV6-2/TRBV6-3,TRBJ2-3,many,CASSQTSEADTQYF,TGTGCCAGCAGTCAGACTAGTGAGGCAGATACGCAGTATTTT
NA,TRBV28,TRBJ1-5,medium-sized,CASSQPGGAAQHF,TGTGCCAGCAGTCAACCGGGGGGCGCGGCCCAGCATTTT
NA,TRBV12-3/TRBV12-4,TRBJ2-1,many,CASSFDTFPSYNEQFF,TGTGCCAGCAGTTTTGACACCTTCCCCTCCTACAATGAGCAGTTCTTC
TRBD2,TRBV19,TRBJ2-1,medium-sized,CASSIVGGRGGSYNEQFF,TGTGCCAGTAGTATAGTCGGCGGGCGGGGGGGGTCCTACAATGAGCAGTTCTTC
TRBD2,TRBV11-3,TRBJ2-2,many,CASSFSGGNTGELFF,TGTGCCAGCAGCTTCAGCGGGGGGAACACCGGGGAGCTGTTTTTT
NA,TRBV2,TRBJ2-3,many,CASALAPSTDTQYF,TGTGCCAGCGCCCTGGCCCCTAGCACAGATACGCAGTATTTT
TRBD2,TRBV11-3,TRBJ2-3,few,CASSLDLLGSSGSVADTQYF,TGTGCCAGCAGCTTGGACCTGCTGGGGTCTAGCGGGAGTGTGGCAGATACGCAGTATTTT
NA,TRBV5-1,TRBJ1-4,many,CASSLVGGLTTNEKLFF,TGCGCCAGCAGCTTGGTGGGGGGACTTACAACTAATGAAAAACTGTTTTTT